This T cell receptor (beta chain) appears in the sequencing data of a study of blood T cell repertoires in COVID-19. Background on the study: Collection of acute and convalescent COVID-19 samples took place in the United States, Italy and Spain. PBMCs, B-cell-depleted T cells, or T cells provided the cDNA or gDNA that made up the material.

The CDR3 is 14 residues long. The germline V gene has CDR1 SGHNT and CDR2 YYREEE (reference sequence). Trimming took 4 bases from V and 5 from J; bases not matched to a gene: 8. Original handling: Counts of nucleated cells, estimated from reference gene primer amplification, were obtained. The table came from immunoSEQ multiplex PCR; TCRdb's copy has only in-frame clones and leaves some out. Clone size and the V and J calls come from that table; the DNA yielded D and trimming. This sample carries approximately 210,000 clones, around 82% of them seen once, and the ten largest clones take 2.5% to 3%. Sequencing used peripheral blood. The V and J genes are TRBV5-4 and TRBJ2-5; TRBD2 matches 7 bases. The source of this sequence is a man aged 50-59 years with active or convalescent COVID-19. CDR3 sequence (DNA): TGTGCCAGCAGCCCCAGACCCGGGGGGGAGACCCAGTACTTC. Its protein product is CASSPRPGGETQYF. The full variable domain, in which reference TRBV5-4 and TRBJ2-5 provide the parts outside the CDR3, is ETGVTQSPTHLIKTRGQQVTLRCSSQSGHNTVSWYQQALGQGPQFIFQYYREEENGRGNFPPRFSGLQFPNYSSELNVNALELDDSALYLCASSPRPGGETQYFGPGTRLLVL.